What follows describes a single T cell receptor beta chain. Per the germline V gene, CDR1 is MNHEY and CDR2 is SMNVEV (reference sequence). The CDR3 spans 16 residues. The V and J ends lost 5 bases and 3 bases respectively, with 20 bases between them. Participant-reported clinical history was the basis for cohort assignment. Two negative PCRs, clearance, or symptom resolution had been documented for recovered Cohort 3 donors. In the authors' methods: Estimated nucleated cell counts came from reference gene primer amplification. Sequencing was performed with immunoSEQ multiplex PCR; in TCRdb, only in-frame clones are kept and a portion is missing. The D gene and trimming were derived from the DNA, and the V and J assignments and clone size from that table. The table includes 400,000 or so clones, 90% detected once. The sample belongs to a study of blood T cell repertoires in COVID-19.

Source material: PBMCs or T cells enriched from blood (not recorded which). The receptor comes from a man younger than 35 who had recovered from COVID-19. The chain is built from TRBV27 and TRBJ2-7; D uncertain. The CDR3 spells CASSPQIGQQFYEQYF. Here the CDR3 DNA reads TGTGCCAGCAGTCCCCAAATTGGGCAGCAATTCTACGAGCAGTACTTC.